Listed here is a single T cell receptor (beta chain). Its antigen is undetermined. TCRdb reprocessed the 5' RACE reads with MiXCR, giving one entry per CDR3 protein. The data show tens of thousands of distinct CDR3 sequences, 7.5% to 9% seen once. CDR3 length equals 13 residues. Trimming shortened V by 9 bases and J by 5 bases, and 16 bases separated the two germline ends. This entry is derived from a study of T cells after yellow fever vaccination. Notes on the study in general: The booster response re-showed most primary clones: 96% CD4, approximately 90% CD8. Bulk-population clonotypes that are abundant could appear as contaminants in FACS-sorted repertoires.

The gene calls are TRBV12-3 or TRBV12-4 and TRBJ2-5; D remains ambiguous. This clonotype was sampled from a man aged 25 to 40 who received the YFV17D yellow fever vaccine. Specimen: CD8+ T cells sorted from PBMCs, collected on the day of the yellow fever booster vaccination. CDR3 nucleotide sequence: TGTGCCAGTCTCGGCGCTGGATCGGAGACCCAGTACTTC. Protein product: CASLGAGSETQYF.